The 27 T cell receptor beta chains in this list originate from one sample, sequenced in a study of CD8+ T cells in alopecia areata. RNA was isolated and reverse transcribed to cDNA, the sequencing template. Measured with immunoSEQ multiplex PCR; TCRdb has only the in-frame clones, and not every one. Among about 150,000 clones, under 60% were seen once, and the ten largest hold approximately 19%. This sample comprised CD8+ T cells sorted from blood, obtained at week 0. The receptors were gathered from a human donor with alopecia areata.

The genes are TRBV30 and TRBJ1-6, with 7 bases matching TRBD1. Trimming took 3 bases from V and 9 from J; bases not matched to a gene: 14. The CDR3 consists of 16 residues. The germline V gene encodes CDR1 GTSNPN and CDR2 SVGIG (reference sequence). The CDR3 nucleotides read TGTGCCTGGAGGCCCTTAGGACAGGAGGGCGCTTCACCCCTCCACTTT. Translation: CAWRPLGQEGASPLHF.

The V and J genes are TRBV11-2 and TRBJ1-4; D remains ambiguous. The CDR3 has 16 amino acids. Trimming removed 4 bases from V and 5 bases from J, with 17 bases in between. The germline gives CDR1 SGHAT, CDR2 FQNNGV. The CDR3 spells CASSSTSGRQNEKLFF. The CDR3 coding sequence is TGTGCCAGCAGCTCGACCTCCGGACGTCAAAATGAAAAACTGTTTTTT.

This chain connects TRBV25-1 to TRBJ2-2; perhaps TRBD2 as D (5 bases). The germline gives CDR1 MGHDK, CDR2 SYGVNS. The CDR3 sequence is 14 residues long. V was shortened by 8 bases and J by 1 base, with 11 bases between the two germline ends. The CDR3 loop is CASERGWNTGELFF. DNA for the CDR3: TGTGCCAGCGAAAGAGGGTGGAACACCGGGGAGCTGTTTTTT. The entire variable domain, with the rest obtained from reference TRBV25-1 and TRBJ2-2, is as follows: EADIYQTPRYLVIGTGKKITLECSQTMGHDKMYWYQQDPGMELHLIHYSYGVNSTEKGDLSSESTVSRIRTEHFPLTLESARPSHTSQYLCASERGWNTGELFFGEGSRLTVL.

This clone showed up just a few times. This chain uses TRBV7-9 with TRBJ1-1; D gene uncertain. This CDR3 is 10 amino acids long. CDR1 is SEHNR and CDR2 is FQNEAQ in the germline V gene (reference sequence). V was clipped by 4 bases and J by 8 bases, with 5 bases between them. In DNA, the CDR3 is TGTGCCAGCAGCTCAGCAGAAGCTTTCTTT. Its protein product is CASSSAEAFF.

This chain joins TRBV6-6 and TRBJ1-2; perhaps TRBD1 as D (5 bases). The CDR3 is 15 residues long. V lost 6 bases to trimming and J lost 6 bases, with 20 bases between them. Germline CDR1 reads MNHNY; CDR2 reads SVGAGI (reference sequence). The CDR3 DNA follows: TGTGCCAGCAGCCAATTGTCGTTGGGGGAGGATGGCTACACCTTC. Translated: CASSQLSLGEDGYTF.

The chain employs TRBV30 and TRBJ1-1; a weak D match, TRBD1 (6 bases). This CDR3 region has 14 residues. V was cut by 3 bases and J by 1 base, with 12 bases left in between. The germline gives CDR1 GTSNPN, CDR2 SVGIG (reference sequence). Here the CDR3 reads CAWRAIGGNTEAFF. CDR3 nucleotide sequence: TGTGCCTGGAGAGCGATAGGGGGGAACACTGAAGCTTTCTTT.

The rearrangement joins TRBV29-1 to TRBJ2-5, with D perhaps TRBD2 (6 bases). This CDR3 region has 12 residues. V lost 5 bases and J 7 bases, leaving 14 bases between the germline ends. Germline-derived CDR1 and CDR2 are SQVTM and ANQGSEA. Written as DNA, the CDR3 is TGCAGCGTTTCGCACGGCGGGATGACCCAGTACTTC. Translating gives CSVSHGGMTQYF.

Details on this clone: Sequence at one end of the junction differs from germline and may be a read error. The rearrangement links TRBV11-2 to TRBJ2-5, with 7 bases aligning to TRBD1. This CDR3 has 17 amino acids. The germline CDR1 and CDR2 sequences are SGHAT and FQNNGV. The CDR3 region has the DNA TGTGCCAGCAGCTTAGATCCACGAGACAGGGCCCAAGGGACCCAGTACTTC. Protein product: CASSLDPRDRAQGTQYF.

The V and J genes are TRBV9 and TRBJ2-6, with a possible D match to TRBD2 (5 bases). Germline assignment: CDR1 SGDLS and CDR2 YYNGEE. V was trimmed by 0 bases and J by 0 bases, leaving 7 bases between them. CDR3 length: 16 residues. The CDR3 here is CASSVGEGSGANVLTF. CDR3 coding DNA: TGTGCCAGCAGCGTAGGAGAGGGCTCTGGGGCCAACGTCCTGACTTTC.

CDR3 amino acids: CASSQDGAENSPLHF. As DNA, the CDR3 is TGCGCCAGCAGCCAAGATGGGGCAGAGAATTCACCCCTCCACTTT. The chain combines TRBV4-3 with TRBJ1-6; the D gene is possibly TRBD1 (5 bases). V lost 0 bases, J lost 7 bases, and 10 bases lay in between. Germline CDR1 and CDR2: LGHNA and YSLEER. This CDR3 spans 15 amino acids.

In its sample, this clone was seen a few times. The J gene is TRBJ2-1, the V gene TRBV10-3, with 8 nucleotides matching TRBD2. This CDR3 comprises 13 residues. The germline V gene encodes CDR1 ENHRY and CDR2 SYGVKD. The J segment lost 8 bases and the V segment lost 2 bases, leaving 2 bases of the junction unmatched. The CDR3 nucleotides read TGTGCCATCAGTGAGGAACTAGCGGATGAGCAGTTCTTC. This encodes CAISEELADEQFF.

DNA of the CDR3: TGTGCCAGCAGTGGGTCGGCGAGCACAGATACGCAGTATTTT. This encodes CASSGSASTDTQYF. The chain couples TRBV2 to TRBJ2-3; D is ambiguous. V was shortened by 4 bases and J by 0 bases, with 8 bases between the two germline ends. CDR3 size: 14 residues. Germline V CDR1 and CDR2: SNHLY, FYNNEI.

The chain links TRBV5-1 to TRBJ2-1; TRBD1 agrees at 10 bases. The CDR3 is 13 amino acids. The junction had 4 bases not matched to a gene; V was cut back by 6 bases and J by 7 bases. Germline V gene data show CDR1 as SGHRS and CDR2 as YFSETQ. The CDR3: CASTSDRGNEQFF. The DNA of the CDR3 is TGCGCCAGCACCTCGGACAGGGGGAATGAGCAGTTCTTC.

The chain uses TRBV11-2 and TRBJ2-1; D might be TRBD1 (6 bases). Trimming took 3 bases from V and 4 from J, leaving 13 bases between them. Looked up from germline, CDR1 is SGHAT and CDR2 is FQNNGV. The CDR3 has 15 residues. In nucleotides, the CDR3 is TGTGCCAGCAGCTTGTGGGGACAAGGATACAATGAGCAGTTCTTC. Amino acids: CASSLWGQGYNEQFF.

The chain links TRBV4-3 to TRBJ2-1; 10 bases match TRBD2. The CDR3 has 15 residues. Trimming at V came to 4 bases and at J to 7 bases, leaving 7 bases not matched to a gene. Germline CDR1 LGHNA, CDR2 YSLEER. As DNA, the CDR3 is TGCGCCAGCAGCCTCACTAGCGGGGTGGGAAATGAGCAGTTCTTC. Its protein product is CASSLTSGVGNEQFF.

The chain recombines TRBV7-8 with TRBJ2-5; 7 bases align to TRBD1. This CDR3 spans 15 amino acids. Unmatched junction bases numbered 5, after V lost 2 bases and J lost 2 bases. Per the germline V gene, CDR1 is SGHVS and CDR2 is FQNEAQ. The CDR3 region is CASSLFPRGQETQYF. CDR3 DNA sequence: TGTGCCAGCAGCTTATTCCCCAGGGGGCAAGAGACCCAGTACTTC.

The chain employs TRBV30 and TRBJ1-1; D unclear. The CDR3 totals 11 residues. Germline CDR1 GTSNPN, CDR2 SVGIG (reference sequence). V was trimmed by 3 bases and J by 3 bases, leaving 5 bases between them. For the CDR3, the DNA is TGTGCCTGGAGAACACACACTGAAGCTTTCTTT. It translates to CAWRTHTEAFF.

The chain couples TRBV27 to TRBJ1-2, with a tentative D call TRBD1 (5 bases). The length of the CDR3 is 13 residues. Germline CDR1 and CDR2: MNHEY and SMNVEV (reference sequence). V lost 5 bases and J 1 base, leaving 8 bases between the germline ends. The CDR3 sequence is CASSPTVNYGYTF. In DNA form, the CDR3 reads TGTGCCAGCAGTCCGACAGTTAACTATGGCTACACCTTC.

The sample holds a few counts of this clone. The chain is built from TRBV29-1 and TRBJ2-7, with D perhaps given as TRBD1 or TRBD2 (5 bases each). This CDR3 region has 13 residues. Germline CDR1 is SQVTM and CDR2 is ANQGSEA. With 4 bases removed from V and 5 bases from J, the gap between germline ends came to 15 bases. This CDR3 is CSVVDGTSDEQYF. The CDR3, as DNA: TGCAGCGTTGTGGACGGGACCAGCGACGAGCAGTACTTC.

The CDR3 sequence is CASSLEVRDEQFF. The DNA for the CDR3 is TGTGCCAGCAGCTTAGAGGTTCGGGATGAGCAGTTCTTC. The chain is built from TRBV7-8 and TRBJ2-1; the D is unclear. The V end was cut by 1 base, the J end by 8 bases, with 9 bases between. Germline V gene sequence: CDR1 SGHVS, CDR2 FQNEAQ. CDR3 length equals 13 residues. The full variable domain, with the rest looked up from reference TRBV7-8 and TRBJ2-1, is GAGVSQSPRYKVAKRGQDVALRCDPISGHVSLFWYQQALGQGPEFLTYFQNEAQLDKSGLPSDRFFAERPEGSVSTLKIQRTQQEDSAVYLCASSLEVRDEQFFGPGTRLTVL.

The chain uses TRBV30 and TRBJ1-6; 10 bases agree with TRBD1. CDR3 length: 13 amino acids. Trimming cost V 4 bases and J 8 bases; bases outside gene matches: 2. CDR1 is GTSNPN, CDR2 SVGIG, per germline (reference sequence). The CDR3 sequence: CAWTGQGDSPLHF. The CDR3 DNA reads TGTGCCTGGACCGGACAGGGGGATTCACCCCTCCACTTT.

The chain employs TRBV7-3 and TRBJ2-1; D remains ambiguous. The CDR3 covers 14 residues. V was pared by 5 bases and J by 5 bases, with 13 bases between. Germline CDR1 is SGHTA and CDR2 is FQGTGA. The CDR3 reads CASSQTMGNNEQFF. In nucleotides, the CDR3 is TGTGCCAGCAGCCAAACGATGGGCAACAATGAGCAGTTCTTC.

This clone showed up just a few times. The gene calls are TRBV29-1 and TRBJ2-1; D remains unclear. The CDR3 has 11 residues. Germline CDR1 SQVTM, CDR2 ANQGSEA. Deletions cut 6 bases from V and 7 bases from J, with 10 bases between. CDR3 protein: CSVPSLNEQFF. CDR3 sequence (DNA): TGCAGCGTCCCCTCCCTAAATGAGCAGTTCTTC.

J is TRBJ2-2 and V is TRBV2; 9 positions match TRBD1. Germline V gives CDR1 SNHLY, CDR2 FYNNEI. Unmatched junction bases numbered 6, after V lost 7 bases and J lost 9 bases. CDR3 length: 13 residues. CDR3 DNA sequence: TGTGCCAGCACCGGGACAGGGACGAGGGAGCTGTTTTTT. This encodes CASTGTGTRELFF. The entire variable domain, with the rest obtained from reference TRBV2 and TRBJ2-2, is as follows: EPEVTQTPSHQVTQMGQEVILRCVPISNHLYFYWYRQILGQKVEFLVSFYNNEISEKSEIFDDQFSVERPDGSNFTLKIRSTKLEDSAMYFCASTGTGTRELFFGEGSRLTVL.

This chain uses TRBV5-4 with TRBJ2-4; the match to TRBD1 covers 8 bases. This CDR3 is built from 17 residues. V was clipped by 4 bases and J by 0 bases; unmatched bases: 9. The germline V gene has CDR1 SGHNT and CDR2 YYREEE (reference sequence). CDR3 protein: CASSNGQGMIAKNIQYF. DNA for the CDR3: TGTGCCAGCAGCAACGGACAGGGAATGATAGCCAAAAACATTCAGTACTTC.

V usage is TRBV27 and J usage is TRBJ2-5, with D tentatively TRBD2 (5 bases). This CDR3 contains 12 residues. V dropped 5 bases and J dropped 5 bases, with 9 bases sitting between them. Per germline, CDR1 MNHEY and CDR2 SMNVEV (reference sequence). CDR3 in amino acids: CASSPPGETQYF. The CDR3 DNA is TGTGCCAGCAGTCCACCGGGGGAGACCCAGTACTTC.

The chain recombines TRBV2 with TRBJ2-7, with D possibly being TRBD1 (5 bases). Trimming shortened V by 8 bases and J by 1 base, and 12 bases separated the two germline ends. The germline V gene has CDR1 SNHLY and CDR2 FYNNEI. This CDR3 is 13 amino acids long. The CDR3 reads CASSGLTSYEQYF. The CDR3 nucleotides read TGTGCCAGCTCAGGGCTTACTTCCTACGAGCAGTACTTC.